Below are 14 T cell receptor beta chains sequenced from a single sample in a study of T cell changes during pregnancy in multiple sclerosis. Assay used: immunoSEQ multiplex PCR; TCRdb lists only in-frame clones, some missing. The sample lists some 49,000 clones; 90% were seen once. Sequences were derived from peripheral blood, sampled after pregnancy. These receptor sequences come from a female donor in good health, enrolled as a control in a pregnancy study.

V is TRBV5-1 and J is TRBJ2-2; maybe TRBD2 (6 bases). The CDR3 spans 13 residues. The V end lost 9 bases, the J end lost 7 bases, and 16 bases lay between the germline ends. CDR1 is SGHRS, CDR2 YFSETQ, per germline. The CDR3 region has the DNA TGCGCCACCCTAGACCCCGGGGGCGGGGAGCTGTTTTTT. Translating gives CATLDPGGGELFF.

The V and J genes are TRBV9 and TRBJ2-7; TRBD1 aligns across 12 bases. Germline V CDR1 and CDR2: SGDLS, YYNGEE. The CDR3 is 16 residues long. Unmatched junction bases numbered 9, after V lost 3 bases and J lost 5 bases. The CDR3, as DNA: TGTGCCAGCAGCGCCCGGGACAGGGGGCGGGACCACGAGCAGTACTTC. Translation gives CASSARDRGRDHEQYF.

This clone was counted only a few times. The J gene is TRBJ1-1, the V gene TRBV19, with D maybe TRBD1 (6 bases). V lost 6 bases and J 6 bases, leaving 14 bases between the germline ends. CDR1 is LNHDA and CDR2 is SQIVND in the germline V gene (reference sequence). The CDR3 length is 13 residues. The CDR3 loop reads CASSSVRGAEAFF. DNA of the CDR3: TGTGCCAGTAGCAGCGTCAGGGGCGCTGAAGCTTTCTTT.

The chain couples TRBV7-8 to TRBJ2-2; 11 bases agree with TRBD2. Germline V gives CDR1 SGHVS, CDR2 FQNEAQ. V shed 4 bases, J shed 8 bases, and the junction held 9 bases outside the gene matches. The CDR3 runs 16 residues. CDR3 DNA: TGTGCCAGCAGCTATGGGAGACTAGCGGGGATGGGGGAGCTGTTTTTT. Its translation is CASSYGRLAGMGELFF.

This clone was found once. This chain joins TRBV7-3 and TRBJ1-1, with 8 bases fitting TRBD1. Per germline, CDR1 SGHTA and CDR2 FQGTGA. The CDR3 is 13 residues long. With V trimmed by 5 bases and J by 7 bases, 6 bases remained unmatched. The CDR3 is CASSQDRVSEAFF. The CDR3 region has the DNA TGTGCCAGCAGCCAGGACAGGGTGAGTGAAGCTTTCTTT.

This clone was counted once. The V gene is TRBV5-1, the J gene TRBJ2-1; D gene unclear. Deletions cut 4 bases from V and 12 bases from J, with 11 bases between. The CDR3 has 11 amino acids. Germline CDR1 is SGHRS and CDR2 is YFSETQ. CDR3 loop: CASSAGQRQFF. In nucleotides, the CDR3 is TGCGCCAGCAGCGCCGGTCAGCGGCAGTTCTTC. Together with reference TRBV5-1 and TRBJ2-1, the CDR3 gives the full variable domain: KAGVTQTPRYLIKTRGQQVTLSCSPISGHRSVSWYQQTPGQGLQFLFEYFSETQRNKGNFPGRFSGRQFSNSRSEMNVSTLELGDSALYLCASSAGQRQFFGPGTRLTVL.

V and J are TRBV9 and TRBJ2-1; 8 bases agree with TRBD2. The ends lost 4 bases at V and 5 bases at J; junction bases unmatched: 8. The CDR3 is 15 amino acids. Germline loops: CDR1 SGDLS, CDR2 YYNGEE. Here the CDR3 DNA reads TGTGCCAGCAGCCCAACGGGACTAGGTCACAATGAGCAGTTCTTC. This codes for CASSPTGLGHNEQFF. Using reference TRBV9 and TRBJ2-1 for the parts outside the CDR3, the full variable domain is DSGVTQTPKHLITATGQRVTLRCSPRSGDLSVYWYQQSLDQGLQFLIQYYNGEERAKGNILERFSAQQFPDLHSELNLSSLELGDSALYFCASSPTGLGHNEQFFGPGTRLTVL.

The rearrangement uses TRBV2 and TRBJ2-1; D ambiguous. V lost 8 bases and J lost 2, with 13 bases in between. Per the germline V gene, CDR1 is SNHLY and CDR2 is FYNNEI. This CDR3 comprises 14 residues. CDR3 DNA: TGTGCCAGCGGGTCGAGAGGAACCTACAATGAGCAGTTCTTC. This encodes CASGSRGTYNEQFF.

The count of this clone is one. The V gene is TRBV23-1, the J gene TRBJ2-7; D possibly corresponds to TRBD1 (6 bases). TRBV23-1 is annotated as an ORF whose role is uncertain. Deletions cut 2 bases from V and 6 bases from J, with 29 bases between. CDR3 length: 19 residues. CDR3 DNA: TGCGCCAGCAGTCAAGTTCCCGACGCCGGGGCAGGGGTTGTTTCCGAGCAGTACTTC. Amino acids: CASSQVPDAGAGVVSEQYF.

The genes are TRBV5-1 and TRBJ1-1; unclear D gene. Germline assignment: CDR1 SGHRS and CDR2 YFSETQ. The CDR3 consists of 12 residues. Trimming pared 2 bases from V and 4 bases from J, leaving 6 bases between. The CDR3 sequence: CASSFRGTEAFF. In DNA form, the CDR3 reads TGCGCCAGCAGCTTTCGAGGCACTGAAGCTTTCTTT.

The V gene is TRBV19, the J gene TRBJ2-1; TRBD1 might be the D (6 bases). Trimming stripped 5 bases from V and 5 bases from J, with 13 bases between. The CDR3 consists of 14 residues. Germline CDR1 is LNHDA and CDR2 is SQIVND (reference sequence). CDR3 sequence: CASSAGRGDNEQFF. In nucleotides, the CDR3 is TGTGCCAGTAGTGCCGGCAGGGGTGACAATGAGCAGTTCTTC.

CDR3 nucleotides: TGTGCCAGCAGTTTACGCATGGTTGGAGGCAATCAGCCCCAGCATTTT. Translation gives CASSLRMVGGNQPQHF. V gene TRBV27 combines with J gene TRBJ1-5; D is ambiguous. CDR1 is MNHEY, CDR2 SMNVEV, per germline (reference sequence). The CDR3 runs to 16 residues. V lost 2 bases to trimming and J lost 2 bases, with 13 bases between them.

The chain couples TRBV28 to TRBJ1-6, with 8 bases that match TRBD1. Germline V gene sequence: CDR1 MDHEN, CDR2 SYDVKM. The CDR3 length is 15 residues. The V gene end was trimmed by 8 bases and the J gene end by 7 bases; junction bases not matched to a gene: 10. The CDR3 coding sequence is TGTGCCAGCCACTCGACAGGGGCTGGCAATTCACCCCTCCACTTT. Translated, it gives CASHSTGAGNSPLHF.

The rearrangement joins TRBV5-1 to TRBJ2-7; weak D call: TRBD1 (6 bases). This CDR3 is 14 amino acids long. The germline V and J ends were trimmed by 4 bases and 1 base, with 12 bases remaining between them. The V gene's germline CDR1 is SGHRS and CDR2 YFSETQ. The CDR3 region has the DNA TGCGCCAGCAGCCAGCCGGACAGTTCCTACGAGCAGTACTTC. This sequence encodes CASSQPDSSYEQYF.